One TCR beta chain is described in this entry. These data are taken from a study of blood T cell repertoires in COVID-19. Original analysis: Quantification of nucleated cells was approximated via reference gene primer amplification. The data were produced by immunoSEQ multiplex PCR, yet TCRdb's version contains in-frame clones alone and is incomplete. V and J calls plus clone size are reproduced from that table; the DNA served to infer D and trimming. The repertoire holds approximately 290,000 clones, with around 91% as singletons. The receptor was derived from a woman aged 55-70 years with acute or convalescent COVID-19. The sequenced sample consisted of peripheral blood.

Here the CDR3 reads CASSERGTQHF. CDR3 in DNA: TGTGCCAGCAGTGAAAGGGGGACCCAGCATTTT. The rearrangement joins TRBV6-1 to TRBJ1-5; TRBD1 might be the D (6 bases). The CDR3 is made up of 11 amino acids. Deletions cut 2 bases from V and 11 bases from J, with 7 bases between. Germline-derived CDR1 and CDR2 are MNHNS and SASEGT.